These 28 T cell receptor beta chains share one sample of origin, sequenced in a study of blood T cells in healthy people across ages. A second about 6 to 12 cycle PCR used barcoded and J-beta primers. TCRdb passed the 5' RACE reads through MiXCR, listing each CDR3 protein once. This sample yields 550,000 to 700,000 distinct CDR3 sequences, of which approximately 27% are seen a single time; around 20% belongs to the top ten. The sequenced material came from blood. Receptor source: a woman aged 70-85 years in good health.

The V gene is TRBV5-1, the J gene TRBJ2-3; D is ambiguous. The CDR3 runs 14 residues. The V end lost 9 bases, the J end lost 4 bases, and 18 bases lay between the germline ends. CDR1 and CDR2 from the germline V gene are SGHRS and YFSETQ. CDR3 sequence reads: CATGTGDSADTQYF. CDR3 nucleotide sequence: TGCGCCACCGGAACTGGGGATTCCGCAGATACGCAGTATTTT.

The genes are TRBV20-1 and TRBJ2-1; maybe TRBD2 (6 bases). The CDR3 is 14 amino acids. The V end lost 3 bases, the J end lost 4 bases, and 13 bases lay between the germline ends. The V gene's germline CDR1 is DFQATT and CDR2 SNEGSKA (reference sequence). CDR3 in amino acids: CSASEAGWYNEQFF. The CDR3 DNA reads as TGCAGTGCTAGCGAGGCGGGGTGGTACAATGAGCAGTTCTTC.

CDR3 loop: CSARLSGGAYEQYF. The CDR3 nucleotides are TGCAGTGCTCGCCTTAGCGGGGGGGCCTACGAGCAGTACTTC. The genes are TRBV20-1 and TRBJ2-7; 11 bases align to TRBD2. This CDR3 comprises 14 residues. The V gene's germline CDR1 is DFQATT and CDR2 SNEGSKA (reference sequence). V lost 5 bases, J lost 2 bases, and 5 bases stayed unmatched.

The V call is TRBV7-2, the J call TRBJ1-5; 8 bases are shared with TRBD1. Germline V gene sequence: CDR1 SGHTA, CDR2 FQGNSA. The J segment lost 5 bases and the V segment lost 2 bases, leaving 8 bases of the junction unmatched. This CDR3 comprises 16 residues. The CDR3 coding sequence is TGTGCCAGCAGCTTACGGGACAGGACTATAGATCAGCCCCAGCATTTT. Translation gives CASSLRDRTIDQPQHF.

The chain is built from TRBV5-1 and TRBJ1-2; D call uncertain. The CDR3 runs to 12 residues. Trimming stripped 0 bases from V and 6 bases from J, with 6 bases between. Germline-derived CDR1 and CDR2 are SGHRS and YFSETQ. CDR3 protein: CASSLDVHGYTF. CDR3 nucleotide sequence: TGCGCCAGCAGCTTGGACGTGCATGGCTACACCTTC.

CDR3 in amino acids: CASSLGGQGATNEKLFF. CDR3 DNA sequence: TGCGCCAGCAGCTTGGGGGGTCAGGGGGCAACTAATGAAAAACTGTTTTTT. This chain uses TRBV5-1 with TRBJ1-4; the match to TRBD1 covers 7 bases. Trimming cost V 0 bases and J 0 bases; bases outside gene matches: 5. The CDR3 covers 17 residues. Germline values: CDR1 SGHRS, CDR2 YFSETQ.

The rearrangement uses TRBV12-3 or TRBV12-4 and TRBJ2-5; D is ambiguous. V was pared by 4 bases and J by 4 bases, with 10 bases between. This CDR3 region has 13 residues. The CDR3 loop is CASSSSRGETQYF. For the CDR3, the DNA is TGTGCCAGCAGTTCCTCTAGAGGAGAGACCCAGTACTTC.

This clonotype appeared a single time. The chain recombines TRBV6-2 or TRBV6-3 with TRBJ2-2; TRBD2 agrees at 8 bases. The junction had 12 bases not matched to a gene; V was cut back by 4 bases and J by 2 bases. The CDR3 length is 18 residues. Germline CDR1 reads MNHEY; CDR2 reads SVGEGT. Here the CDR3 DNA reads TGTGCCAGCAGTTCCCACGCCCTGACTAGCGATAACACCGGGGAGCTGTTTTTT. It translates to CASSSHALTSDNTGELFF.

This rearrangement joins TRBV29-1 to TRBJ1-2; D remains unclear. Germline assignment: CDR1 SQVTM and CDR2 ANQGSEA. V lost 5 bases and J 7 bases, leaving 11 bases between the germline ends. There are 11 residues in the CDR3. CDR3 bases: TGCAGCGTTTGGACCACGGCTGGCTACACCTTC. Translating gives CSVWTTAGYTF.

In regard to this clonotype: The junction departs from germline at one end; a sequencing error may be responsible. This CDR3 is CASSPARYQETRYF. The CDR3 DNA reads TGTGCCAGCAGCCCCGCGCGGTACCAAGAGACCCGGTACTTC. This rearrangement joins TRBV7-9 to TRBJ2-5; D not resolved. Germline V gene lookup returns CDR1 SEHNR and CDR2 FQNEAQ (reference sequence). The length of the CDR3 is 14 residues.

V and J are TRBV7-9 and TRBJ2-1; 9 nucleotides agree with TRBD1. CDR1 is SEHNR and CDR2 is FQNEAQ in the germline V gene (reference sequence). V lost 0 bases to trimming and J lost 8 bases; unmatched junction nucleotides: 8. The CDR3 runs 16 residues. Here the CDR3 reads CASSLAFGQGSHEQFF. The DNA of the CDR3 is TGTGCCAGCAGCTTAGCCTTCGGACAGGGGTCTCATGAGCAGTTCTTC.

This chain joins TRBV6-2 or TRBV6-3 and TRBJ2-5; TRBD2 might be the D (5 bases). The CDR3 runs to 12 residues. Germline lookup yields CDR1 MNHEY and CDR2 SVGEGT. V lost 6 bases and J 5 bases, leaving 10 bases between the germline ends. CDR3: CASRIPGETQYF. CDR3 sequence (DNA): TGTGCCAGCAGAATTCCGGGGGAGACCCAGTACTTC.

This clonotype was seen a few times. This chain links TRBV10-2 with TRBJ2-1; D remains ambiguous. Deletions cut 2 bases from V and 9 bases from J, with 11 bases between. The CDR3 extends over 13 amino acids. Per the germline V gene, CDR1 is WSHSY and CDR2 is SAAADI. CDR3 protein: CASSEDSYAEQFF. In nucleotides, the CDR3 is TGCGCCAGCAGTGAGGATTCCTACGCTGAGCAGTTCTTC.

The chain couples TRBV27 to TRBJ2-7; D may be TRBD2 (6 bases). Germline CDR1 MNHEY, CDR2 SMNVEV (reference sequence). The CDR3 is 14 amino acids. V shed 6 bases and J shed 7 bases, with 19 bases lying between them. The CDR3 coding sequence is TGTGCCAGCAGAAGGGTAGGGAGGCCTGGGGAGCAGTACTTC. Encoded protein: CASRRVGRPGEQYF.

A few counts support this clonotype. The V and J genes are TRBV2 and TRBJ2-7, with 10 bases that match TRBD1. V lost 6 bases to trimming and J lost 3 bases; unmatched junction nucleotides: 17. The CDR3 extends over 18 amino acids. The germline V gene encodes CDR1 SNHLY and CDR2 FYNNEI. CDR3 residues: CASSATGTGALGRYEQYF. The CDR3 region has the DNA TGTGCCAGCAGCGCGACCGGGACAGGGGCGCTCGGGCGCTACGAGCAGTACTTC.

This clonotype showed up just a few times. V gene TRBV20-1 combines with J gene TRBJ1-2; 7 positions match TRBD1. With V trimmed by 5 bases and J by 4 bases, 10 bases remained unmatched. The CDR3 length is 14 residues. Germline CDR1 reads DFQATT; CDR2 reads SNEGSKA (reference sequence). The CDR3 coding sequence is TGCAGTGCTCCGGAAAGACAGGGTCTCTATGGCTACACCTTC. Protein sequence: CSAPERQGLYGYTF.

This clonotype showed up just a few times. The J gene is TRBJ2-7, the V gene TRBV7-2; 12 bases agree with TRBD2. The junction had 8 bases not matched to a gene; V was cut back by 1 base and J by 4 bases. This CDR3 is 17 amino acids long. Germline V gene lookup returns CDR1 SGHTA and CDR2 FQGNSA. In nucleotides, the CDR3 is TGTGCCAGCAGCTTAGTAGCGTCTAGCGGGGGGGCGTACGAGCAGTACTTC. This codes for CASSLVASSGGAYEQYF.

This clonotype was seen a handful of times. The J gene is TRBJ2-5, the V gene TRBV11-2; no firm D call. Between the trimmed V and J ends, which lost 1 base and 5 bases, there was a span of 17 bases. Germline V lookup: CDR1 SGHAT, CDR2 FQNNGV. The CDR3 contains 16 residues. CDR3 DNA: TGTGCCAGCAGCTTAGGACGGTCTAGAGACTGGGAGACCCAGTACTTC. It yields the protein CASSLGRSRDWETQYF. The variable domain in full, completed from reference TRBV11-2 and TRBJ2-5, reads EAGVAQSPRYKIIEKRQSVAFWCNPISGHATLYWYQQILGQGPKLLIQFQNNGVVDDSQLPKDRFSAERLKGVDSTLKIQPAKLEDSAVYLCASSLGRSRDWETQYFGPGTRLLVL.

The V and J genes are TRBV19 and TRBJ1-1, with 7 bases that match TRBD1. CDR1 and CDR2 (germline): LNHDA, SQIVND (reference sequence). The J segment lost 1 base and the V segment lost 6 bases, leaving 17 bases of the junction unmatched. The CDR3 loop spans 18 amino acids. The CDR3 is CASRRDGTAFSWNTEAFF. In DNA form, the CDR3 reads TGTGCCAGTAGGCGGGACGGGACAGCTTTCTCCTGGAACACTGAAGCTTTCTTT.

This clonotype was observed a few times. V gene TRBV12-5 combines with J gene TRBJ2-7; 7 bases fit TRBD1. Germline V gene sequence: CDR1 LGHNT, CDR2 FRNRAP. This CDR3 has 11 residues. V lost 1 base and J lost 10; bases outside the gene matches: 1. The CDR3 DNA reads as TGTGCTAGTGGTTTGGGACAGGGCCAGTACTTC. Residues: CASGLGQGQYF.

There are a few counts of this clonotype. The rearrangement uses TRBV12-3 or TRBV12-4 and TRBJ2-4; D possibly corresponds to TRBD2 (5 bases). The CDR3 is made up of 15 amino acids. V was pared by 5 bases and J by 1 base, with 12 bases between. The DNA of the CDR3 is TGTGCCAGCAGTATGACCCGAGGGGCCAAAAACATTCAGTACTTC. It specifies CASSMTRGAKNIQYF.

This clonotype has only a few counts. V is TRBV5-1 and J is TRBJ1-4; 7 bases fit TRBD1. CDR1 and CDR2 from the germline V gene are SGHRS and YFSETQ. The CDR3 covers 16 residues. V shed 1 base and J 0 bases; nucleotides not matched to a gene: 3. CDR3: CASSLTGATTNEKLFF. The DNA of the CDR3 is TGCGCCAGCAGCTTGACAGGGGCAACAACTAATGAAAAACTGTTTTTT.

This sequence joins TRBV7-2 and TRBJ2-5, with 12 bases aligning to TRBD1. Germline CDR1 SGHTA, CDR2 FQGNSA. The CDR3 loop spans 16 amino acids. Unmatched junction bases numbered 10, after V lost 3 bases and J lost 8 bases. CDR3 in DNA: TGTGCCAGCAGCTTGCTCCCGGGACAGGGGGCGGTTACCCAGTACTTC. Translated, it gives CASSLLPGQGAVTQYF.

The chain uses TRBV20-1 and TRBJ2-5; 8 nucleotides agree with TRBD2. The junction had 3 bases not matched to a gene; V was cut back by 3 bases and J by 0 bases. The CDR3 totals 14 residues. Germline V CDR1 and CDR2: DFQATT, SNEGSKA (reference sequence). This chain's CDR3 is CSASGGVYQETQYF. CDR3 coding DNA: TGCAGTGCTAGCGGGGGGGTCTACCAAGAGACCCAGTACTTC.

This rearrangement joins TRBV6-5 to TRBJ2-5, with 9 bases that match TRBD1. Germline CDR1 reads MNHEY; CDR2 reads SVGAGI. The CDR3 totals 13 residues. The V gene end was trimmed by 6 bases and the J gene end by 5 bases; junction bases not matched to a gene: 4. Here the CDR3 DNA reads TGTGCCAGCAGAAGAGGACAGGGGGAGACCCAGTACTTC. Translating gives CASRRGQGETQYF.

The V and J genes are TRBV2 and TRBJ1-1; 7 nucleotides match TRBD1. The CDR3 is made up of 17 amino acids. V was pared by 3 bases and J by 0 bases, with 10 bases of the junction left unmatched. Germline values: CDR1 SNHLY, CDR2 FYNNEI. Written as DNA, the CDR3 is TGTGCCAGCAGTGAGGTTGTGGGACAGATCATGAACACTGAAGCTTTCTTT. Protein: CASSEVVGQIMNTEAFF.

This clonotype was recorded at least ten times. The chain couples TRBV4-2 to TRBJ1-4; D may be TRBD1 (6 bases). Germline V gives CDR1 LGHNA, CDR2 YNFKEQ. V gave up 0 bases and J gave up 5 bases, with 16 bases separating them. The CDR3 totals 17 residues. The CDR3 loop reads CASSQEGAGAANEKLFF. The CDR3 coding sequence is TGTGCCAGCAGCCAAGAGGGGGCAGGGGCCGCAAATGAAAAACTGTTTTTT.

This clonotype was recorded once. It may be a read error: a sequence one base away is much more abundant. This CDR3 is missing its conserved last phenylalanine or tryptophan, likely due to a read error. The chain recombines TRBV28 with TRBJ2-5, with a weak D call TRBD2 (5 bases). CDR3 length: 16 residues. V lost 10 bases, J lost 4 bases, and 25 bases lay in between. In germline, CDR1 is MDHEN, CDR2 SYDVKM. The CDR3: CATGEIIRPARETQYL. In DNA, the CDR3 is TGTGCCACCGGGGAAATCATTCGACCTGCTCGAGAGACCCAGTACTTG.